The subject of this entry is one T cell receptor (beta chain). This sample was included in a study of cytomegalovirus exposure and HLA in healthy donors. 60 Vbeta and 13 Jbeta primers were used in PCR. As handled by the study authors: Among the unique TCR beta chains that a later analysis counted, 70 million to 85 million in all, roughly 9.9 million were shared. Profiling relied on immunoSEQ multiplex PCR, and the TCRdb table lists in-frame clones only, not all of them. For V, J and clone size, that table is used; D and trimming come from the DNA. The sample consists of around 140,000 clones, 70% of them appearing once. This receptor was identified in a woman aged 55-69 years in good health and CMV-seropositive. Material: PBMCs.

The DNA of the CDR3 is TGTGCCAGCTCACCACAATCCCGGGTGGAACTGCCCCAGCATTTT. It codes for CASSPQSRVELPQHF. V is TRBV18 and J is TRBJ1-5; D is uncertain. This CDR3 region has 15 residues. The germline V gene encodes CDR1 KGHSH and CDR2 LQKENI. V dropped 1 base and J dropped 9 bases, with 16 bases sitting between them. Full variable domain (missing parts from reference TRBV18 and TRBJ1-5): NAGVMQNPRHLVRRRGQEARLRCSPMKGHSHVYWYRQLPEEGLKFMVYLQKENIIDESGMPKERFSAEFPKEGPSILRIQQVVRGDSAAYFCASSPQSRVELPQHFGDGTRLSIL.